The 24 T cell receptor beta chains reported below all come from one sample, sequenced in a study of blood T cell repertoires in COVID-19. Here immunoSEQ multiplex PCR was the method, and the copy in TCRdb shows in-frame clones only, minus some. In the table there are over 150,000 clones, about 79% of which are singletons. Material: peripheral blood. The receptors here all came from a woman aged 70-85 years with acute or convalescent COVID-19.

CDR3 amino acids: CASSRYQGEGYTF. The DNA for the CDR3 is TGTGCCAGCAGTCGATACCAGGGGGAAGGCTACACCTTC. V is TRBV27 and J is TRBJ1-2; 7 nucleotides match TRBD1. The CDR3 sequence is 13 residues long. Trimming removed 5 bases from V and 8 bases from J; junction bases left unmatched: 8. The germline CDR1 and CDR2 sequences are MNHEY and SMNVEV (reference sequence).

Only one count was recorded for this clone. V and J are TRBV5-1 and TRBJ2-7; no reliable D call. CDR1 and CDR2 from the germline V gene are SGHRS and YFSETQ. The CDR3 loop spans 16 amino acids. The V end lost 2 bases, the J end lost 0 bases, and 15 bases lay between the germline ends. CDR3: CASSFTLSSGSYEQYF. The CDR3 bases are TGCGCCAGCAGCTTTACCCTTAGTAGTGGCTCCTACGAGCAGTACTTC.

V gene TRBV29-1 combines with J gene TRBJ2-6; 8 bases line up with TRBD1. V gave up 3 bases and J gave up 0 bases; unmatched junction bases: 7. Germline V CDR1 and CDR2: SQVTM, ANQGSEA. This CDR3 comprises 17 residues. CDR3 nucleotide sequence: TGCAGCGTTGAGGAAGGACAGGGCATCTCTGGGGCCAACGTCCTGACTTTC. The encoded protein is CSVEEGQGISGANVLTF.

The rearrangement joins TRBV5-1 to TRBJ1-2; TRBD1 is a possible D gene (5 bases). V shed 0 bases and J shed 4 bases, with 13 bases lying between them. The germline gives CDR1 SGHRS, CDR2 YFSETQ. The CDR3 consists of 15 residues. CDR3 DNA sequence: TGCGCCAGCAGCTTGGTGCGGCAGGGTCCCTATGGCTACACCTTC. Its protein is CASSLVRQGPYGYTF.

This clone has a handful of counts. The chain is built from TRBV2 and TRBJ2-7, with a possible D match to TRBD2 (5 bases). Trimming cost V 4 bases and J 6 bases, with 16 bases left between them. The CDR3 runs to 14 residues. CDR1 SNHLY and CDR2 FYNNEI come from the germline V gene. DNA for the CDR3: TGTGCCAGCAGTGCAAATATGAGGGATGGCGAGCAGTACTTC. This encodes CASSANMRDGEQYF.

This clone occurred a few times. This rearrangement joins TRBV5-6 to TRBJ1-6, with unresolved D. V was pared by 3 bases and J by 5 bases, with 15 bases between. Germline values: CDR1 SGHDT, CDR2 YYEEEE. This CDR3 is 16 amino acids long. This CDR3 is CASSSMDSGNNSPLHF. In DNA, the CDR3 is TGTGCCAGCAGCTCGATGGACTCCGGTAATAATTCACCCCTCCACTTT.

The chain recombines TRBV6-1 with TRBJ2-3, with TRBD2 matching 7 bases. Germline V gene lookup returns CDR1 MNHNS and CDR2 SASEGT. V lost 0 bases to trimming and J lost 2 bases; unmatched junction nucleotides: 5. This CDR3 is 16 amino acids long. The CDR3 loop is CASSEAPAGITDTQYF. CDR3 bases: TGTGCCAGCAGTGAAGCTCCAGCGGGAATCACAGATACGCAGTATTTT.

J is TRBJ2-5 and V is TRBV19; the match to TRBD2 covers 7 bases. This CDR3 is 14 amino acids long. The V and J ends lost 5 bases and 2 bases, in that order; junction bases with no gene match: 5. The germline V gene has CDR1 LNHDA and CDR2 SQIVND (reference sequence). This CDR3 reads CASSGLAVQETQYF. CDR3 sequence (DNA): TGTGCCAGTAGTGGGCTAGCGGTACAAGAGACCCAGTACTTC.

The chain couples TRBV19 to TRBJ1-5; 9 positions agree with TRBD1. Germline CDR1 and CDR2: LNHDA and SQIVND (reference sequence). V shed 1 base, J shed 7 bases, and the junction held 5 bases outside the gene matches. This CDR3 is 15 amino acids long. CDR3 in amino acids: CASSIATGGEQPQHF. The CDR3 nucleotides are TGTGCCAGTAGTATAGCGACAGGGGGGGAACAGCCCCAGCATTTT. Full variable domain (missing parts from reference TRBV19 and TRBJ1-5): DGGITQSPKYLFRKEGQNVTLSCEQNLNHDAMYWYRQDPGQGLRLIYYSQIVNDFQKGDIAEGYSVSREKKESFPLTVTSAQKNPTAFYLCASSIATGGEQPQHFGDGTRLSIL.

This sequence joins TRBV29-1 and TRBJ2-1; D is unclear. V lost 4 bases and J lost 8, with 9 bases in between. Looked up from germline, CDR1 is SQVTM and CDR2 is ANQGSEA. There are 11 residues in the CDR3. The CDR3 region has the DNA TGCAGCGTTGTACGTGCGGATGAGCAGTTCTTC. Residues: CSVVRADEQFF.

This chain connects TRBV7-2 to TRBJ1-5; 8 nucleotides match TRBD1. V was clipped by 3 bases and J by 6 bases; unmatched bases: 4. CDR1 is SGHTA, CDR2 FQGNSA, per germline. CDR3 length equals 14 residues. For the CDR3, the DNA is TGTGCCAGCAGCTTGGGACAGGACCCTCAGCCCCAGCATTTT. It yields the protein CASSLGQDPQPQHF. Looking up the rest from reference TRBV7-2 and TRBJ1-5 gives the full variable domain: GAGVSQSPSNKVTEKGKDVELRCDPISGHTALYWYRQSLGQGLEFLIYFQGNSAPDKSGLPSDRFSAERTGGSVSTLTIQRTQQEDSAVYLCASSLGQDPQPQHFGDGTRLSIL.

J is TRBJ1-2 and V is TRBV3-1 (or the pseudogene TRBV3-2); D perhaps matches TRBD1 (5 bases). The CDR3 is 15 amino acids. Germline V gene data show CDR1 as LGHDT and CDR2 as YNNKEL (reference sequence). V was pared by 4 bases and J by 7 bases, with 19 bases between. In DNA form, the CDR3 reads TGTGCCAGCAGCCCGACGGCCGGGGGAGGAGGTGGCTACACCTTC. It codes for CASSPTAGGGGGYTF.

The V call is TRBV19, the J call TRBJ1-2; TRBD1 matches at 9 bases. The CDR3 is 17 residues long. J gave up 6 bases and V 7 bases, and 18 bases lay outside the gene matches. Germline V gene data show CDR1 as LNHDA and CDR2 as SQIVND (reference sequence). In nucleotides, the CDR3 is TGTGCCAGTAAGAAGTGGGAATTGGGACAGGGAGAAAATGGCTACACCTTC. Residues: CASKKWELGQGENGYTF.

The chain has TRBV5-1 and TRBJ2-3, with TRBD2 as a possible D gene (6 bases). Trimming pared 5 bases from V and 2 bases from J, leaving 18 bases between. CDR1 and CDR2 (germline): SGHRS, YFSETQ. CDR3 length equals 16 residues. The CDR3 sequence: CASRGGNRRHTDTQYF. In DNA form, the CDR3 reads TGCGCCAGCAGAGGAGGGAATCGCCGACACACAGATACGCAGTATTTT.

The rearrangement joins TRBV5-1 to TRBJ2-3, with 10 bases fitting TRBD1. The V and J ends lost 4 bases and 5 bases, in that order; junction bases with no gene match: 16. The germline V gene has CDR1 SGHRS and CDR2 YFSETQ. The CDR3 is 18 residues long. CDR3 DNA sequence: TGCGCCAGCAGCCTCAACCCCGGGACAGGGGTAGGGGGAGATACGCAGTATTTT. Translating gives CASSLNPGTGVGGDTQYF.

The chain recombines TRBV3-1 (or the pseudogene TRBV3-2) with TRBJ2-7; TRBD2 is a possible D gene (5 bases). Trimming pared 4 bases from V and 2 bases from J, leaving 9 bases between. Germline CDR1 and CDR2: LGHDT and YNNKEL (reference sequence). The CDR3 is 13 residues long. The CDR3, as DNA: TGTGCCAGCAGCCTCCGGGAAGCCTACGAGCAGTACTTC. This gives the protein CASSLREAYEQYF.

The rearrangement links TRBV30 to TRBJ2-3; 8 bases agree with TRBD2. The germline gives CDR1 GTSNPN, CDR2 SVGIG (reference sequence). CDR3 length: 13 amino acids. J gave up 6 bases and V 4 bases, and 6 bases lay outside the gene matches. The CDR3: CAWTKRERDTQYF. CDR3 bases: TGTGCCTGGACAAAGCGGGAGAGGGATACGCAGTATTTT.

This chain joins TRBV5-5 and TRBJ2-1; D is ambiguous. The ends were cut back, 6 bases at V and 1 base at J, with 2 bases in the middle. Germline V gives CDR1 SGHKS, CDR2 YYEKEE (reference sequence). This CDR3 has 11 amino acids. CDR3 bases: TGTGCCAGCACTTCCTACAATGAGCAGTTCTTC. Translated: CASTSYNEQFF.

V usage is TRBV7-2 and J usage is TRBJ2-7, with TRBD2 identical over 7 bases. CDR1 and CDR2 from the germline V gene are SGHTA and FQGNSA. This CDR3 comprises 15 residues. The trim removed 6 bases at V and 1 base at J, leaving 9 bases unmatched. The CDR3 region has the DNA TGTGCCAGCAGGGGGGGTAGCGGGCGTTCCTACGAGCAGTACTTC. Translated, it gives CASRGGSGRSYEQYF.

The CDR3 coding sequence is TGTGCCAGCAGAACAACAGGGGCAGTTACAGATACGCAGTATTTT. Translating gives CASRTTGAVTDTQYF. The rearrangement links TRBV5-5 to TRBJ2-3; 7 bases line up with TRBD1. The V segment lost 5 bases and the J segment 3 bases; nucleotides outside the gene matches: 9. Per the germline V gene, CDR1 is SGHKS and CDR2 is YYEKEE (reference sequence). There are 15 residues in the CDR3. Combining the CDR3 with reference TRBV5-5 and TRBJ2-3 gives the whole variable domain DAGVTQSPTHLIKTRGQQVTLRCSPISGHKSVSWYQQVLGQGPQFIFQYYEKEERGRGNFPDRFSARQFPNYSSELNVNALLLGDSALYLCASRTTGAVTDTQYFGPGTRLTVL.

This chain uses TRBV2 with TRBJ1-1; D remains unclear. In germline, CDR1 is SNHLY, CDR2 FYNNEI. The CDR3 runs 12 residues. V dropped 8 bases and J dropped 4 bases, with 11 bases sitting between them. The CDR3 sequence is CASGERGTEAFF. CDR3 nucleotides: TGTGCCAGCGGCGAACGGGGCACTGAAGCTTTCTTT. Based on the CDR3 plus reference TRBV2 and TRBJ1-1, the full variable domain is EPEVTQTPSHQVTQMGQEVILRCVPISNHLYFYWYRQILGQKVEFLVSFYNNEISEKSEIFDDQFSVERPDGSNFTLKIRSTKLEDSAMYFCASGERGTEAFFGQGTRLTVV.

The rearrangement uses TRBV3-1 (or the pseudogene TRBV3-2) and TRBJ2-7, with 7 bases identical to TRBD1. The CDR3 has 17 amino acids. With 1 base clipped from V and 0 bases from J, the junction kept 9 bases outside the gene matches. Germline V gene data show CDR1 as LGHDT and CDR2 as YNNKEL (reference sequence). CDR3 protein: CASSQVTPGQSSYEQYF. For the CDR3, the DNA is TGTGCCAGCAGCCAAGTAACACCGGGACAGAGCTCCTACGAGCAGTACTTC.

This chain uses TRBV18 with TRBJ1-1; no reliable D call. The germline V and J ends were trimmed by 5 bases and 2 bases, with 12 bases remaining between them. The CDR3 covers 14 residues. The germline gives CDR1 KGHSH, CDR2 LQKENI. This CDR3 reads CASSISGVNTEAFF. The CDR3 DNA is TGTGCCAGCTCAATCTCGGGTGTTAACACTGAAGCTTTCTTT.

The rearrangement links TRBV18 to TRBJ1-4; weak D call: TRBD1 (6 bases). Germline-derived CDR1 and CDR2 are KGHSH and LQKENI. V lost 1 base to trimming and J lost 8 bases, with 20 bases between them. CDR3 length equals 17 residues. The CDR3 sequence: CASSPRNPGTTGEKLFF. CDR3 coding DNA: TGTGCCAGCTCACCACGGAACCCCGGGACAACAGGGGAAAAACTGTTTTTT.